This is a list of T cell receptor beta chains from one sample in a study of cytotoxic CD8 clonotypes in ibrutinib-treated CLL. TCRdb's copy holds only in-frame clones and misses some; the assay was immunoSEQ multiplex PCR. The repertoire holds about 270,000 clones, with more than 70% as singletons. This sample comprised PBMCs, obtained at disease progression, from a patient treated with ibrutinib. The receptors originated from a human donor with chronic lymphocytic leukemia. CDR3s include the opening cysteine and the closing phenylalanine or tryptophan. The D gene is left open where the match is weak. Only some rows state a clone size, as once, few, many or a class for expanded clones.

v_call,clone_size,d_call,j_call,cdr3_aa,cdr3_nt
TRBV27,few,.,TRBJ1-1,CASSSGMNTEAFF,TGTGCCAGCAGTTCCGGGATGAACACTGAAGCTTTCTTT
TRBV5-5,.,.,TRBJ2-2,CASSYTVTGELFF,TGTGCCAGCAGCTACACAGTTACCGGGGAGCTGTTTTTT
TRBV5-1,.,TRBD2,TRBJ2-3,CASSPRLAGGPSTDTQYF,TGCGCCAGCAGCCCCCGACTAGCGGGAGGACCTAGCACAGATACGCAGTATTTT
TRBV5-5,.,.,TRBJ1-5,CASSLDRALSQPQHF,TGTGCCAGCAGCTTGGACCGGGCCCTTAGTCAGCCCCAGCATTTT
TRBV4-1,.,.,TRBJ1-2,CASSLRTGNYGYTF,TGCGCCAGCAGCCTAAGGACGGGGAACTATGGCTACACCTTC
TRBV18,.,.,TRBJ1-2,CASSPTEGGYGYTF,TGTGCCAGCTCACCGACCGAGGGGGGGTATGGCTACACCTTC
TRBV11-2,.,TRBD1,TRBJ2-7,CASSLPQTGAYEQYF,TGTGCCAGCAGCTTACCCCAGACAGGGGCCTACGAGCAGTACTTC
TRBV5-1,.,TRBD1,TRBJ2-7,CASTQTPGGSYEQYF,TGCGCCAGCACCCAAACCCCAGGGGGCTCCTACGAGCAGTACTTC
TRBV7-2,.,.,TRBJ1-3,CASSFSIQGLSGNTIYF,TGTGCCAGCAGCTTTAGCATACAGGGTCTTTCTGGAAACACCATATATTTT
TRBV5-6,.,.,TRBJ2-5,CASSLGGVGETQYF,TGTGCCAGCAGCTTGGGGGGAGTAGGAGAGACCCAGTACTTC
TRBV10-2,once,.,TRBJ1-1,CASSGTPENTEAFF,TGCGCCAGCAGTGGGACACCGGAGAACACTGAAGCTTTCTTT
TRBV27,.,.,TRBJ2-7,CASSLSVSYEQYF,TGTGCCAGCAGTTTATCGGTTTCCTACGAGCAGTACTTC
TRBV7-6,few,.,TRBJ2-7,CASSLGEIYEQYF,TGTGCCAGCAGCTTAGGGGAGATCTACGAGCAGTACTTC
TRBV29-1,.,.,TRBJ2-5,CSVEGGDRLETQYF,TGCAGCGTTGAAGGGGGGGACAGACTGGAGACCCAGTACTTC
TRBV28,.,TRBD1,TRBJ2-5,CASSTSGQGLQETQYF,TGTGCCAGCAGTACGTCCGGACAGGGCCTCCAAGAGACCCAGTACTTC
TRBV11-3,.,TRBD1,TRBJ2-7,CASSVTGGSYEQYF,TGTGCCAGCAGCGTTACAGGGGGCTCCTACGAGCAGTACTTC
TRBV7-9,.,.,TRBJ1-2,CASSLEGSSGYTF,TGTGCCAGCAGCTTAGAAGGGAGCAGTGGCTACACCTTC
TRBV5-1,few,TRBD2,TRBJ2-1,CASSAGLAHYNEQFF,TGCGCCAGCAGCGCGGGACTAGCACACTACAATGAGCAGTTCTTC
TRBV19,once,.,TRBJ1-1,CASSLRGLNTEAFF,TGTGCCAGTAGCCTCAGGGGATTGAACACTGAAGCTTTCTTT
TRBV19,.,TRBD2,TRBJ2-7,CASRKTSGISYEQYF,TGTGCCAGTAGGAAGACTAGCGGGATCTCCTACGAGCAGTACTTC
TRBV29-1,.,TRBD2,TRBJ2-3,CSVERGDTDTQYF,TGCAGCGTTGAGCGGGGGGACACAGATACGCAGTATTTT
TRBV7-9,.,.,TRBJ2-1,CASSLSPGGNEQFF,TGTGCCAGCAGCTTAAGTCCCGGAGGAAATGAGCAGTTCTTC
TRBV14,.,.,TRBJ2-1,CASSHPRRTPEQFF,TGTGCCAGCAGCCACCCCAGGAGGACGCCAGAGCAGTTCTTC
TRBV9,once,.,TRBJ2-1,CASSPSVGALFF,TGTGCCAGCAGCCCCTCCGTGGGGGCTCTGTTCTTC
TRBV11-1,.,TRBD1,TRBJ2-5,CASSLGTGAFQETQYF,TGTGCCAGCAGCTTAGGGACAGGGGCTTTCCAAGAGACCCAGTACTTC
TRBV14,.,.,TRBJ2-7,CASSQVPQGHEQYF,TGTGCCAGCAGCCAAGTACCCCAGGGGCACGAGCAGTACTTC
TRBV6-1,.,.,TRBJ2-2,CASSEVWHFNTGELFF,TGTGCCAGCAGTGAAGTATGGCACTTCAACACCGGGGAGCTGTTTTTT
TRBV5-6,once,.,TRBJ2-1,CASSLEVIADSYNEQFF,TGTGCCAGCAGCTTGGAAGTGATAGCGGACTCCTACAATGAGCAGTTCTTC
TRBV9,few,.,TRBJ1-5,CASSLLVRTEQPQHF,TGTGCCAGCAGTCTTTTAGTTAGGACAGAACAGCCCCAGCATTTT
TRBV7-9,.,.,TRBJ1-6,CASSLDGTAYNSPLHF,TGTGCCAGCAGCTTAGACGGGACCGCGTATAATTCACCCCTCCACTTT
TRBV29-1,.,.,TRBJ2-1,CSVEQGGREAYNEQFF,TGCAGCGTTGAACAGGGGGGCAGGGAGGCCTACAATGAGCAGTTCTTC
TRBV2,once,TRBD2,TRBJ2-1,CAIPGLAGFNEQFF,TGTGCCATTCCGGGACTAGCGGGCTTCAATGAGCAGTTCTTC
TRBV7-2,.,.,TRBJ1-5,CASSLNHQPQHF,TGTGCCAGCAGCTTAAACCATCAGCCCCAGCATTTT
TRBV19,few,.,TRBJ2-3,CASSPRGGWQYF,TGTGCCAGTAGTCCCAGGGGAGGGTGGCAGTATTTT
TRBV29-1,.,.,TRBJ2-2,CSVDTAGELFF,TGCAGCGTTGATACGGCTGGGGAGCTGTTTTTT
TRBV6-1,.,TRBD1,TRBJ1-2,CASSRERTGSYGYTF,TGTGCCAGCAGTAGAGAAAGGACAGGGTCATATGGCTACACCTTC
TRBV9,.,.,TRBJ1-2,CASTPGAPGYGYTF,TGTGCCAGCACTCCGGGGGCCCCTGGCTATGGCTACACCTTC
TRBV5-1,.,TRBD1,TRBJ1-5,CASSLAGGYQPQHF,TGCGCCAGCAGCTTGGCAGGGGGCTATCAGCCCCAGCATTTT
TRBV29-1,.,TRBD2,TRBJ2-3,CSVARGRGPDTQYF,TGCAGCGTTGCCCGCGGGAGAGGCCCAGATACGCAGTATTTT
TRBV11-2,few,TRBD1,TRBJ1-1,CASSFAGGTEAFF,TGTGCCAGCAGCTTTGCAGGGGGGACTGAAGCTTTCTTT
TRBV5-1,few,.,TRBJ1-5,CASSLEGLSQPQHF,TGCGCCAGCAGCTTGGAAGGGTTGAGCCAGCCCCAGCATTTT
TRBV2,few,TRBD2,TRBJ2-7,CATRSGGGPYEQYF,TGTGCCACCCGATCTGGCGGGGGGCCCTACGAGCAGTACTTC
TRBV7-3,.,.,TRBJ1-1,CASSPSHRTEAFF,TGTGCCAGCAGCCCGAGCCATCGGACAGAAGCTTTCTTT